These T cell receptor beta chains were read from a single sample in a study of cytomegalovirus exposure and HLA in healthy donors. TCRdb keeps only in-frame clones here, not all; method: immunoSEQ multiplex PCR. The data show 100,000 to 120,000 clones, roughly three quarters seen once. Sequenced sample: PBMCs. All receptors come from a man aged 25-45 years in good health and CMV-seronegative. CDR3s include the opening cysteine and the closing phenylalanine or tryptophan. Each record gives: V gene, clone size, J gene, D gene, CDR3 DNA, CDR3 protein. A D gene is named only where the DNA matches it firmly. The size entry is marked missing in some rows and otherwise reads once, few, many or a size class.

V: TRBV30
size: once
J: TRBJ2-1
D: TRBD2
DNA: TGTGCCTGGATGAGCGGGAGCTTTCACAATGAGCAGTTCTTC
CDR3: CAWMSGSFHNEQFF

V: TRBV28
size: .
J: TRBJ1-4
D: TRBD1
DNA: TGTGCCAGCCAGACAGGGTGGAATGAAAAACTGTTTTTT
CDR3: CASQTGWNEKLFF

V: TRBV11-3
size: .
J: TRBJ2-5
D: .
DNA: TGTGCCAGCAGCTTAGATCAGCCCAGGGGCCAAGAGACCCAGTACTTC
CDR3: CASSLDQPRGQETQYF

V: TRBV6-5
size: .
J: TRBJ2-6
D: .
DNA: TGTGCCAGCAGTTACGGTGGCTCCGGGGCCAACGTCCTGACTTTC
CDR3: CASSYGGSGANVLTF

V: TRBV4-1
size: few
J: TRBJ2-1
D: TRBD2
DNA: TGCGCCAGCAGCGTTTCTAGCGGAGGCTCCTACAATGAGCAGTTCTTC
CDR3: CASSVSSGGSYNEQFF

V: TRBV15
size: few
J: TRBJ2-3
D: .
DNA: TGTGCCACCAGCATAGGGACTACAGATACGCAGTATTTT
CDR3: CATSIGTTDTQYF

V: TRBV5-6
size: .
J: TRBJ2-3
D: .
DNA: TGTGCCAGCAGCTTGGAACCAGGGTCAGCAGATACGCAGTATTTT
CDR3: CASSLEPGSADTQYF

V: TRBV7-3
size: .
J: TRBJ2-1
D: .
DNA: TGTGCCAGCAGCTCCAAGGTCGGGGGAGGGCAGTTCTTC
CDR3: CASSSKVGGGQFF

V: TRBV7-3
size: .
J: TRBJ2-1
D: TRBD1
DNA: TGTGCCAGCAGCCAGGGACAGGGCGGTGAGCAGTTCTTC
CDR3: CASSQGQGGEQFF

V: TRBV2
size: few
J: TRBJ2-5
D: .
DNA: TGTGCCAGCGGCGGACAGTGGGAGACCCAGTACTTC
CDR3: CASGGQWETQYF